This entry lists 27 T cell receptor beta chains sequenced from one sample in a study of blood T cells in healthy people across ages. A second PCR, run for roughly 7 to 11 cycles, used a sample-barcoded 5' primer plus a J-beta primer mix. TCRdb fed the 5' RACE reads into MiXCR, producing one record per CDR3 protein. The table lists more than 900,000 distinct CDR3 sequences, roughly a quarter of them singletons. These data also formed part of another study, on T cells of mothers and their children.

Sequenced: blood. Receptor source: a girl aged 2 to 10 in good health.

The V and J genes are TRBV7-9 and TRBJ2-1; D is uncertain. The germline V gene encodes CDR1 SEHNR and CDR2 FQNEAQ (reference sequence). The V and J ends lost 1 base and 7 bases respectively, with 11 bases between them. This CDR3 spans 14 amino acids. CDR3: CASSLGFGLNEQFF. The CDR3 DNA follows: TGTGCCAGCAGCTTAGGATTCGGATTAAATGAGCAGTTCTTC.

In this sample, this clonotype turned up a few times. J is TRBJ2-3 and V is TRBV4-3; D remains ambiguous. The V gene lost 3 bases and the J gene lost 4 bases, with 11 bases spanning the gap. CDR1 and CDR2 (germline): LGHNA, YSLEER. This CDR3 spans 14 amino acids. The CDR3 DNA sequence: TGCGCCAGCAGCCAGGAGAGTTGGGCAGATACGCAGTATTTT. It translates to CASSQESWADTQYF.

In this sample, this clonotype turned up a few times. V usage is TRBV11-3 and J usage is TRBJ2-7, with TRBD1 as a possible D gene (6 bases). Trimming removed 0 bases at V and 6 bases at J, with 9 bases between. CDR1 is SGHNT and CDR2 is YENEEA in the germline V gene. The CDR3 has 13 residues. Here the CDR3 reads CASSLEQGPEQYF. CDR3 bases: TGTGCCAGCAGCTTAGAACAGGGCCCCGAGCAGTACTTC. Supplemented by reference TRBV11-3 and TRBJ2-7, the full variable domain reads EAGVVQSPRYKIIEKKQPVAFWCNPISGHNTLYWYLQNLGQGPELLIRYENEEAVDDSQLPKDRFSAERLKGVDSTLKIQPAELGDSAVYLCASSLEQGPEQYFGPGTRLTVT.

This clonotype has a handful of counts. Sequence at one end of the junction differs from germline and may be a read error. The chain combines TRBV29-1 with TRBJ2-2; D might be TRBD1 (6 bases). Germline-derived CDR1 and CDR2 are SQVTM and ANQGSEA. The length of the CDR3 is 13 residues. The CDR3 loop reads CSVPRGGTGEQFF. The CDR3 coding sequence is TGCAGCGTTCCCAGGGGTGGCACCGGGGAGCAGTTTTTT.

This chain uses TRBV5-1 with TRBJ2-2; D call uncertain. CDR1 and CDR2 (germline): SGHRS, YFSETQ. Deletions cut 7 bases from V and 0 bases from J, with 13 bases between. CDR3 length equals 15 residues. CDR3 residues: CASGVRDPNTGELFF. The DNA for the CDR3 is TGCGCCAGCGGGGTAAGGGATCCGAACACCGGGGAGCTGTTTTTT.

The CDR3 loop reads CASTSPGLAGNKQYF. The CDR3 DNA follows: TGTGCCAGCACTTCTCCGGGACTAGCGGGAAACAAGCAGTACTTC. This chain connects TRBV28 to TRBJ2-7; 13 positions agree with TRBD2. The length of the CDR3 is 15 residues. Germline CDR1 MDHEN, CDR2 SYDVKM. With V trimmed by 7 bases and J by 8 bases, 11 bases remained unmatched.

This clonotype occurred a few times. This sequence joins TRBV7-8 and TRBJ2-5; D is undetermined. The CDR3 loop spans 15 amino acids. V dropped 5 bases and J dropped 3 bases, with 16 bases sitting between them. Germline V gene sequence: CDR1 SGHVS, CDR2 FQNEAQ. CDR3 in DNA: TGTGCCAGCAGCCGTCACGGCCAGCCTGAAGAGACCCAGTACTTC. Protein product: CASSRHGQPEETQYF.

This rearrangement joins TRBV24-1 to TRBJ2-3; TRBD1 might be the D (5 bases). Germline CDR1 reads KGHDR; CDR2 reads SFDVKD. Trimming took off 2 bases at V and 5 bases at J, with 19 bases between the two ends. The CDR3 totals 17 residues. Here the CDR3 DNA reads TGTGCCACCAGTGATTCTAACACCAGGGTATCGGGAGATACGCAGTATTTT. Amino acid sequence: CATSDSNTRVSGDTQYF.

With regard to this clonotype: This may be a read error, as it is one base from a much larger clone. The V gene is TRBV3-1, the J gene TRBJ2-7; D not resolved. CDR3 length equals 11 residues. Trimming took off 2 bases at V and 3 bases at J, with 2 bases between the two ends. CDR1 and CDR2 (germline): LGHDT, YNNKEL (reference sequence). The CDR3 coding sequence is TGTGCCAGCAGCCAATACTACGAGCAGTACTTC. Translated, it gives CASSQYYEQYF.

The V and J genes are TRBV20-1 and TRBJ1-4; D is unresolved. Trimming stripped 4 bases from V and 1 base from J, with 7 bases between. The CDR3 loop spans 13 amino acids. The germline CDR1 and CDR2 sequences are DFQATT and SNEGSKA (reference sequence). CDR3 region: CSATGLTNEKLFF. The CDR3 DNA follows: TGCAGTGCTACAGGCTTAACTAATGAAAAACTGTTTTTT.

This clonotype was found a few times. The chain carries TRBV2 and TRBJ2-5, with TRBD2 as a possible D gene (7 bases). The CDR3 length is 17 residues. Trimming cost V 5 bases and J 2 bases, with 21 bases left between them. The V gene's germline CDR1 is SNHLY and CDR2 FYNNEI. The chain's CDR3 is CASSFSTEGGIQETQYF. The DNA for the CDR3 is TGTGCCAGCAGTTTCTCCACGGAGGGGGGGATACAAGAGACCCAGTACTTC. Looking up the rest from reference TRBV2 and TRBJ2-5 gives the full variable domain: EPEVTQTPSHQVTQMGQEVILRCVPISNHLYFYWYRQILGQKVEFLVSFYNNEISEKSEIFDDQFSVERPDGSNFTLKIRSTKLEDSAMYFCASSFSTEGGIQETQYFGPGTRLLVL.

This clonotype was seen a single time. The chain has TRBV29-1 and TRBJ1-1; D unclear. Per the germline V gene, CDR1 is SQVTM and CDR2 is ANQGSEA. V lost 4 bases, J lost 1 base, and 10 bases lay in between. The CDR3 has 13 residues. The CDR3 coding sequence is TGCAGCGTTGGGGCCCTAGGGAACACTGAAGCTTTCTTT. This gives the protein CSVGALGNTEAFF.

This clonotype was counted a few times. Written as DNA, the CDR3 is TGTGCCAGCAGCGTGGCCGGGACTTCAAATGAGCAGTTCTTC. Translated, it gives CASSVAGTSNEQFF. The chain employs TRBV5-6 and TRBJ2-1, with a weak D call TRBD2 (6 bases). This CDR3 is 14 amino acids long. V gave up 4 bases and J gave up 7 bases, with 15 bases separating them. Germline V gives CDR1 SGHDT, CDR2 YYEEEE.

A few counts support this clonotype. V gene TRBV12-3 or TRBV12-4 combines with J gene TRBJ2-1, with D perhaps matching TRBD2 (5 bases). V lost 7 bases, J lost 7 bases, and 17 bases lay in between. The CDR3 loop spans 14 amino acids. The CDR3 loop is CASNSRVWSNEQFF. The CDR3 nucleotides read TGTGCCAGCAATTCGAGGGTTTGGAGTAATGAGCAGTTCTTC.

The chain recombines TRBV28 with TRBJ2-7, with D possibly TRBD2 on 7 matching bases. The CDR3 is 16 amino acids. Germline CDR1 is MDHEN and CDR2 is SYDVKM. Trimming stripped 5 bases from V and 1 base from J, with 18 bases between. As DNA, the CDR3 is TGTGCCAGCAGTGATAGCCTGGGGGGGCCTTCCTACGAGCAGTACTTC. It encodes CASSDSLGGPSYEQYF.

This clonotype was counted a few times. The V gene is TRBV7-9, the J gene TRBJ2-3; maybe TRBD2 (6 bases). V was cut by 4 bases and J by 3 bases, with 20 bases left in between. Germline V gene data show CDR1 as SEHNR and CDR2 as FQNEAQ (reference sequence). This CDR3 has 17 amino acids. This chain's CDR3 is CASSSSRIGSLTDTQYF. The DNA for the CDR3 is TGTGCCAGCAGCTCCTCCCGGATCGGGAGTCTGACAGATACGCAGTATTTT. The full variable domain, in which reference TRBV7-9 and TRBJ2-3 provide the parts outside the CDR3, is DTGVSQNPRHKITKRGQNVTFRCDPISEHNRLYWYRQTLGQGPEFLTYFQNEAQLEKSRLLSDRFSAERPKGSFSTLEIQRTEQGDSAMYLCASSSSRIGSLTDTQYFGPGTRLTVL.

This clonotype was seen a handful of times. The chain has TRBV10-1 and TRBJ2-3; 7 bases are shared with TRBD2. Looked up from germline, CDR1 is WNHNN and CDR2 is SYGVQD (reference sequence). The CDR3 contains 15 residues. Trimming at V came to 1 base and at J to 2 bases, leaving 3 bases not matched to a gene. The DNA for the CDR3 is TGCGCCAGCAGTGAGTTGCTAGCGGACACAGATACGCAGTATTTT. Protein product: CASSELLADTDTQYF.

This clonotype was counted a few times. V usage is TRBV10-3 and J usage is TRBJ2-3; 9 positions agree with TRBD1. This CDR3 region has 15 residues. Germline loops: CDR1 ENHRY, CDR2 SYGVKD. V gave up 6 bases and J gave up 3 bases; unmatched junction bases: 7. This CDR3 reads CAIRPGTGRTDTQYF. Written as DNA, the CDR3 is TGTGCCATCAGGCCTGGGACAGGGAGAACAGATACGCAGTATTTT.

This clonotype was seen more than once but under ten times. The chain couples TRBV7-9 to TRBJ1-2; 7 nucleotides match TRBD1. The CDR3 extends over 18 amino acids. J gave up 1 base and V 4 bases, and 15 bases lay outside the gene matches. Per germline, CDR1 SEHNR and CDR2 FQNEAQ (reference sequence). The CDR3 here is CASSSLDGLRGNNYGYTF. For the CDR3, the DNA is TGTGCCAGCAGCTCGCTAGACGGGCTCAGGGGGAATAACTATGGCTACACCTTC.

Here the CDR3 reads CASSLAGGHETQYF. DNA of the CDR3: TGTGCCAGCAGCTTAGCAGGAGGCCACGAGACCCAGTACTTC. This chain connects TRBV7-9 to TRBJ2-5; tentative D call: TRBD2 (5 bases). Trimming left V 0 bases short and J 5 bases short, with 10 bases between. CDR1 is SEHNR and CDR2 is FQNEAQ in the germline V gene (reference sequence). This CDR3 spans 14 amino acids.

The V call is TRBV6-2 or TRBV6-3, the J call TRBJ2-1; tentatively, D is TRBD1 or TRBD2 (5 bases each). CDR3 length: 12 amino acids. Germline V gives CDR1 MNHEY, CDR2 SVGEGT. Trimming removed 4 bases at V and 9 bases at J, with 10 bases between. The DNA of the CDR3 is TGTGCCAGCAGTTCCTATGGGGGTGAGCAGTTCTTC. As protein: CASSSYGGEQFF.

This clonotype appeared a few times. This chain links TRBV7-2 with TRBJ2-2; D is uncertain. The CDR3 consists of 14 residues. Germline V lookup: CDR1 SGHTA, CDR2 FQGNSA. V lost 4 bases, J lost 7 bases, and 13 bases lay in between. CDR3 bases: TGTGCCAGCAGCTCCCGCCCAGACCACGGGGAGCTGTTTTTT. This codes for CASSSRPDHGELFF.

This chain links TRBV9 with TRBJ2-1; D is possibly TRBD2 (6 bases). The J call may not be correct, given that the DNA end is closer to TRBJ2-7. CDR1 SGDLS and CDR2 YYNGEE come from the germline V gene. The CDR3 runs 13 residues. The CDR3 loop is CASSVAGVEEQYF. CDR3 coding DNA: TGTGCCAGCAGCGTAGCGGGAGTCGAAGAGCAGTACTTC.

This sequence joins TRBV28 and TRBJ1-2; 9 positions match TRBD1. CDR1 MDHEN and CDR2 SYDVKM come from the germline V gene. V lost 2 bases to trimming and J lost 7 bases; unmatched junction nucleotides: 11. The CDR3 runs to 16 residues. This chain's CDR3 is CASSLENPGTGLGYTF. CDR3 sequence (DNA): TGTGCCAGCAGTTTAGAGAATCCCGGGACAGGGCTTGGCTACACCTTC.

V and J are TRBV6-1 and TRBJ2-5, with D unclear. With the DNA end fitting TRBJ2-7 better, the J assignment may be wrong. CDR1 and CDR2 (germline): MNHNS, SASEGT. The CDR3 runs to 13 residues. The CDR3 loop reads CATLALGAFEQYF. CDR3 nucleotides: TGTGCCACCTTAGCACTGGGTGCCTTCGAGCAGTACTTC.

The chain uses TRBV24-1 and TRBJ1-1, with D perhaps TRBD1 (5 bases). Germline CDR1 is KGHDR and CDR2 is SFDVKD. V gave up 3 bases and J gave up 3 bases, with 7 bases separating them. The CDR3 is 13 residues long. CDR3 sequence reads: CATSDGGYTEAFF. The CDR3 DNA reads TGTGCCACCAGTGATGGGGGGTACACTGAAGCTTTCTTT.

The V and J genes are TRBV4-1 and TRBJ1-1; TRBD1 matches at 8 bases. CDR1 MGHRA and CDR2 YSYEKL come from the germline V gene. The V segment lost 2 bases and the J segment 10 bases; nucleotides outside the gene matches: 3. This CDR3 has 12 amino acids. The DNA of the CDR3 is TGCGCCAGCAGCCAAACAGGGGGGGGAGCTTTCTTT. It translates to CASSQTGGGAFF.